The source of this T cell receptor beta chain is a study of T cell responses to AZD1222 COVID-19 vaccine. In regard to this clone: Antigen unknown.

Points from the study as a whole: At 160-218 and 743-854, vaccine-associated CD4 TCRs were dominant, and they spanned spike.

The protocol was immunoSEQ multiplex PCR, while the TCRdb copy is restricted to in-frame clones and leaves out a portion. The sample shows roughly 100,000 clones, about nine tenths of them seen only once. This TCR was sampled from an adult in good health. The specimen was peripheral blood, collected on day 0 of AZD1222 vaccination.

CDR3 sequence reads: CASSLSGRSDTQYF. In DNA form, the CDR3 reads TGTGCCAGCAGCTTATCGGGCCGTTCAGATACGCAGTATTTT. The V call is TRBV7-3, the J call TRBJ2-3; no firm D call. V lost 2 bases and J 4 bases, leaving 10 bases between the germline ends. CDR1 SGHTA and CDR2 FQGTGA come from the germline V gene. This CDR3 region has 14 residues.